This T cell receptor (beta chain) came from a study of shared clonotypes between healthy human individuals. Study-level information: Three plates each covered CD4 naive and memory; CD8 naive two, CD8 memory one.

Trimming shortened V by 8 bases and J by 0 bases, and 10 bases separated the two germline ends. Germline CDR1 reads KGHSH; CDR2 reads LQKENI. There are 14 residues in the CDR3. Study outcomes and limitations: Sample collection involved blood only; tissue repertoires are likely different. Estimated clonotype richness was generally higher in naive than memory subsets. For sorted subsets, rarefaction showed incomplete sequencing despite large depth.

Worth noting for this clone: Its antigen is unidentified.

Some clones are missing from TCRdb's copy, which holds only in-frame ones; the method was immunoSEQ multiplex PCR. Of some 2.3 million clones in the sample, roughly 93% were seen once. The sequence was obtained from a man aged 18 to 35 in good health. Some clones in this sample may be carry-over from other donors' samples. The chain carries TRBV18 and TRBJ1-4; D unclear. Sequenced input: naive CD4+ T cells from PBMCs. Noted subset: CD45RA+ positively selected. The CDR3 DNA sequence: TGTGCCAGCACCCCATATGCAACTAATGAAAAACTGTTTTTT. Translated, it gives CASTPYATNEKLFF.